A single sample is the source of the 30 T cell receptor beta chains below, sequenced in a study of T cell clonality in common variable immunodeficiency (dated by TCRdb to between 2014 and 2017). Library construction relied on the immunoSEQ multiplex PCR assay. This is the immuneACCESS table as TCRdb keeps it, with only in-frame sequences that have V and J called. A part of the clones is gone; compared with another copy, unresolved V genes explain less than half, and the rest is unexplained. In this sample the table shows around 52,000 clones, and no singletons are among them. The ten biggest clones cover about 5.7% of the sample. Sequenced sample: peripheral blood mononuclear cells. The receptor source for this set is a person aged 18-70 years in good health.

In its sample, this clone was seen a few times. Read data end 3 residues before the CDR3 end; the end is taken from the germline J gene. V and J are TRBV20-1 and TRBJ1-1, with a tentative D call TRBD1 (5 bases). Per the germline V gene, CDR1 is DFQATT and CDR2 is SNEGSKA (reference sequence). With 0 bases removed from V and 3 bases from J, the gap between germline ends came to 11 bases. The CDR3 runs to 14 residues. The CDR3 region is CSAREPGYYTEAFF. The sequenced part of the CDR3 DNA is TGCAGTGCTAGAGAACCAGGGTATTACACTGAA.

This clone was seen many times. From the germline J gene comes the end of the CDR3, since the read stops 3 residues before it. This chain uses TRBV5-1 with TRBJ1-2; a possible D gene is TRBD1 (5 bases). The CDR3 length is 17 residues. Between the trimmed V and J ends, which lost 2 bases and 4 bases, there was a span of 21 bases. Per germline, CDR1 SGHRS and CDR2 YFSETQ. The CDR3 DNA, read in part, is TGCGCCAGCAGCTTCGACGGGACTCCGCCAGGTCGCTATGGC. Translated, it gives CASSFDGTPPGRYG. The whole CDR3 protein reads CASSFDGTPPGRYGYTF.

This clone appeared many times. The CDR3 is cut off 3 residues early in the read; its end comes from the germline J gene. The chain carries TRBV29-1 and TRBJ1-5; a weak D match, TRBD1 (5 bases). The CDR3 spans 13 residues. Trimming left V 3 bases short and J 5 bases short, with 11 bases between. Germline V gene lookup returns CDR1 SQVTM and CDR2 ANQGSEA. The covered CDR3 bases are TGCAGCGTTGACGGGGGAGGAGATCAGCCC. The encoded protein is CSVDGGGDQP. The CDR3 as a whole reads CSVDGGGDQPQHF.

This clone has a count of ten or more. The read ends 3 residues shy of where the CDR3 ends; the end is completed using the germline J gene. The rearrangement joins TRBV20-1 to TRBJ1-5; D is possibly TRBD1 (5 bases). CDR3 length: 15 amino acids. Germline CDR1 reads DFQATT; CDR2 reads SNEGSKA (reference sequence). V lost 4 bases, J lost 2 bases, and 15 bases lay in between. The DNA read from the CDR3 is TGCAGTGCTACTGACTGGGGGGAGGGCAATCAGCCC. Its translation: CSATDWGEGNQP. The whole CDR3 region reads CSATDWGEGNQPQHF.

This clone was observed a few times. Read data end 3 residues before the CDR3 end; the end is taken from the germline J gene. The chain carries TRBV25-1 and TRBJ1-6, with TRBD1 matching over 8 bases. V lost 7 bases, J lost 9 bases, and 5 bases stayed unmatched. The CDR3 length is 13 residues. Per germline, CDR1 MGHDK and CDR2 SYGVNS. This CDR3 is CASKGQVGSPLHF. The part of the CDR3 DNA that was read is TGTGCCAGCAAGGGACAGGTCGGTTCACCC.

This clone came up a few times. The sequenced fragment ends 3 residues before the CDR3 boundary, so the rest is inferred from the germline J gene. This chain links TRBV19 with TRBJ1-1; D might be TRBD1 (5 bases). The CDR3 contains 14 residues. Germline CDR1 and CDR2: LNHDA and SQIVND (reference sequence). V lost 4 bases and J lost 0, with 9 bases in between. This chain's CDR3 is CASSTGSMNTEAFF. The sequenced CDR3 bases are TGTGCCAGTAGTACAGGGAGCATGAACACTGAA.

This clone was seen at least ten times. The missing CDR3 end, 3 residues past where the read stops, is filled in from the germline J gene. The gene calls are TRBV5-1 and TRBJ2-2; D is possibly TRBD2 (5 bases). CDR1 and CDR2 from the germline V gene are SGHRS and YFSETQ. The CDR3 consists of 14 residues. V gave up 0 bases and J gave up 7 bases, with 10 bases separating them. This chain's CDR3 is CASSLGRGRGELFF. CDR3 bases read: TGCGCCAGCAGCTTGGGAAGAGGGCGCGGGGAG.

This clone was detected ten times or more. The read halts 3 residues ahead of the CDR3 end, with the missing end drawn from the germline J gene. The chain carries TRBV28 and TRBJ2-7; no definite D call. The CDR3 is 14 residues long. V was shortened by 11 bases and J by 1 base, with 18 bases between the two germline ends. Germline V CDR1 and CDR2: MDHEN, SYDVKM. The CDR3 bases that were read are TGTGCCGGCCAAACAATTCAGTTTTCCTACGAG. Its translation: CAGQTIQFSYE. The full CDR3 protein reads CAGQTIQFSYEQYF. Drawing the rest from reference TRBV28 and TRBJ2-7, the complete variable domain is DVKVTQSSRYLVKRTGEKVFLECVQDMDHENMFWYRQDPGLGLRLIYFSYDVKMKEKGDIPEGYSVSREKKERFSLILESASTNQTSMYLCAGQTIQFSYEQYFGPGTRLTVT.

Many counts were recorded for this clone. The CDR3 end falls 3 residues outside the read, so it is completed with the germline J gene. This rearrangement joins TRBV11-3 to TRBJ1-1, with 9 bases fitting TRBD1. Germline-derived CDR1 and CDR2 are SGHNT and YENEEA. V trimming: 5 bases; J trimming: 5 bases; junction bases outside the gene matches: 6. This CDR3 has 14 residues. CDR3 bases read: TGTGCCAGCAGCCCACAGGGGGCGACGACTGAA. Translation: CASSPQGATTE. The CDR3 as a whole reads CASSPQGATTEAFF.

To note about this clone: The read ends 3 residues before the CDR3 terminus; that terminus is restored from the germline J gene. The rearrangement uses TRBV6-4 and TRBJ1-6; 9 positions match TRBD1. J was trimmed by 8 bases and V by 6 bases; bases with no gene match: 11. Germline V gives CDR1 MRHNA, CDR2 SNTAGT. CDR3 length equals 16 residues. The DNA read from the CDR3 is TGTGCCAGCAGCCGACAGGGGGTGACGGGCGATTCACCC. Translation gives CASSRQGVTGDSP. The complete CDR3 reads CASSRQGVTGDSPLHF.

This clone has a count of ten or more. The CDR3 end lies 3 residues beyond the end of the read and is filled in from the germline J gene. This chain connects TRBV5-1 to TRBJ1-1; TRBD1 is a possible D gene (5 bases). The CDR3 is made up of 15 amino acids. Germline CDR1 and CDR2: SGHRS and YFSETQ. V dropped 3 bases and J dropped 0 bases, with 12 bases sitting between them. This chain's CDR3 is CASSSLDILNTEAFF. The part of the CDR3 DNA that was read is TGCGCCAGCAGCTCGCTGGACATCCTGAACACTGAA.

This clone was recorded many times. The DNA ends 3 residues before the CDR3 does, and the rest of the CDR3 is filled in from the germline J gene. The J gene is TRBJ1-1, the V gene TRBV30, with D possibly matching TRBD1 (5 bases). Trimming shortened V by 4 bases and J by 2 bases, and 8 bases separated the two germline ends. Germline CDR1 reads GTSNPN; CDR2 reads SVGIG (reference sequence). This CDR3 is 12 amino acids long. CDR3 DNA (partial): TGTGCCTGGATTGGGGCTAACACTGAA. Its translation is CAWIGANTE. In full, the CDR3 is CAWIGANTEAFF.

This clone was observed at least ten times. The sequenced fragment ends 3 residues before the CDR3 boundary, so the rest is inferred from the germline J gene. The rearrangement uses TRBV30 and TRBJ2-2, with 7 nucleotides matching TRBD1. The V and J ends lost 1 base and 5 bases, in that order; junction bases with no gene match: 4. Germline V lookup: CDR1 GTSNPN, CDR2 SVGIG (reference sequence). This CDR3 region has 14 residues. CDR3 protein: CAWSDRGFTGELFF. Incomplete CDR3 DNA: TGTGCCTGGAGTGACAGGGGTTTTACCGGGGAG. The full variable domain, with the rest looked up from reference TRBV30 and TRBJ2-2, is SQTIHQWPATLVQPVGSPLSLECTVEGTSNPNLYWYRQAAGRGLQLLFYSVGIGQISSEVPQNLSASRPQDRQFILSSKKLLLSDSGFYLCAWSDRGFTGELFFGEGSRLTVL.

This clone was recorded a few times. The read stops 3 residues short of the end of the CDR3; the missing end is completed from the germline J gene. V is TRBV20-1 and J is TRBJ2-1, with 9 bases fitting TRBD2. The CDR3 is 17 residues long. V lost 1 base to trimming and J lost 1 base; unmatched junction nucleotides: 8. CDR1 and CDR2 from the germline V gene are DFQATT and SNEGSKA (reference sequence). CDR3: CSARVTSGSLSYNEQFF. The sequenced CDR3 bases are TGCAGTGCTAGAGTCACTAGCGGGTCCCTTTCCTACAATGAG.

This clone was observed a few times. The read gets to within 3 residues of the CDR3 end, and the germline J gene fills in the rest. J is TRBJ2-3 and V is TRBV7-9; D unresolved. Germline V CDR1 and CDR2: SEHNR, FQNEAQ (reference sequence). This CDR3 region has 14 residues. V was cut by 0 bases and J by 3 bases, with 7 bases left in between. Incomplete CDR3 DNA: TGTGCCAGCAGCTTAGCAGGTCTGACAGATACG. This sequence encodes CASSLAGLTDT. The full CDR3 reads CASSLAGLTDTQYF.

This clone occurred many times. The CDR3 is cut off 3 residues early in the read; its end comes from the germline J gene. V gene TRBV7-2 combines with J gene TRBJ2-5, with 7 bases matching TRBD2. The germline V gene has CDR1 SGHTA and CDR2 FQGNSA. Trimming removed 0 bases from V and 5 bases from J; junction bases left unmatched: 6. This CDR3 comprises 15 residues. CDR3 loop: CASSLARGSGETQYF. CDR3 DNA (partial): TGTGCCAGCAGCTTAGCGCGCGGGAGTGGCGAGACC.

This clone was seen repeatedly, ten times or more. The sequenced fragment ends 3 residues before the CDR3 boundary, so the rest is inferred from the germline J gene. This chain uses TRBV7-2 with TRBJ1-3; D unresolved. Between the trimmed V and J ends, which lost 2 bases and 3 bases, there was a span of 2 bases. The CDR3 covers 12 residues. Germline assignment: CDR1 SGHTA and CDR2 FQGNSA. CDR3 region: CASSLYGNTIYF. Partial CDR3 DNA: TGTGCCAGCAGCTTATATGGAAACACC.

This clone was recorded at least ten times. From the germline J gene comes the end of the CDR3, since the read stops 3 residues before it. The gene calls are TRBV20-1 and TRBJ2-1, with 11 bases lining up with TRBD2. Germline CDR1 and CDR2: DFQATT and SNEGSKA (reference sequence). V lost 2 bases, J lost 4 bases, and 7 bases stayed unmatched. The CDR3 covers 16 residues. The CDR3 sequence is CSARSGTSGYYNEQFF. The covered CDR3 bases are TGCAGTGCTAGATCGGGGACTAGCGGATATTACAATGAG.

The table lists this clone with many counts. CDR3 amino acids: CSAGAGTGGSPLHF. CDR3 bases read: TGCAGTGCCGGTGCAGGGACAGGGGGGTCACCC. The chain has TRBV20-1 and TRBJ1-6; TRBD1 matches at 11 bases. The read stops 3 residues short of the end of the CDR3; the missing end is completed from the germline J gene. There are 14 residues in the CDR3. J was trimmed by 10 bases and V by 6 bases; bases with no gene match: 8. The V gene's germline CDR1 is DFQATT and CDR2 SNEGSKA (reference sequence).

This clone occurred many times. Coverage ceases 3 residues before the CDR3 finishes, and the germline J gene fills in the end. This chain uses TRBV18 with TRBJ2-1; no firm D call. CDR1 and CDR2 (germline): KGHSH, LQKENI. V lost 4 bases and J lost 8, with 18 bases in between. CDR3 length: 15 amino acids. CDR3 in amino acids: CASSLPGSPRDEQFF. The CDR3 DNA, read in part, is TGTGCCAGCTCACTTCCTGGGTCCCCAAGGGATGAG.

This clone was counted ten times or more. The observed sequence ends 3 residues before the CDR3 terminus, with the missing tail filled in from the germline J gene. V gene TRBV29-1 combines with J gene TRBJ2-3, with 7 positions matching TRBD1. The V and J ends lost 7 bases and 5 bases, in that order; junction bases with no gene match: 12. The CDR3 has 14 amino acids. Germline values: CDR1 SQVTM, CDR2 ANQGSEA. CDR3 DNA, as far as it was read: TGCAGCGGAGAACCGACAGGGTCTAGAGATACG. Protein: CSGEPTGSRDT. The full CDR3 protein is CSGEPTGSRDTQYF.

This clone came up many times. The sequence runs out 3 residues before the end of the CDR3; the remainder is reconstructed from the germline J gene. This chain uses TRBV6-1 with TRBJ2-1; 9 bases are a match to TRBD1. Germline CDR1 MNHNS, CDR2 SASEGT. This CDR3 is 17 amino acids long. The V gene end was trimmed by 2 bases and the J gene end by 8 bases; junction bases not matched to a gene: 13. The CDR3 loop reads CASSEIAQGAKRYEQFF. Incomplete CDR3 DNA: TGTGCCAGCAGTGAAATTGCACAGGGGGCTAAAAGGTATGAG.

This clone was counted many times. CDR3 amino acids: CASSPATGPNTEAFF. The CDR3 bases that were read are TGTGCCAGCTCACCCGCGACAGGACCTAACACTGAA. This chain joins TRBV18 and TRBJ1-1, with D perhaps TRBD1 (6 bases). Read data end 3 residues before the CDR3 end; the end is taken from the germline J gene. Germline V CDR1 and CDR2: KGHSH, LQKENI. Trimming shortened V by 3 bases and J by 2 bases, and 13 bases separated the two germline ends. The CDR3 consists of 15 residues.

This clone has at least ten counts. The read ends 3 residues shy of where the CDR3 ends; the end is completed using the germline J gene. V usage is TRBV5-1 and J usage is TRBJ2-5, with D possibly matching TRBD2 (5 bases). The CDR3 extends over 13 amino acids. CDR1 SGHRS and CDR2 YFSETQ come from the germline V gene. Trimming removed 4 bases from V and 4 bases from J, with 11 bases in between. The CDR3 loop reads CASSPNTRETQYF. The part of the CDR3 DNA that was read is TGCGCCAGCAGCCCTAATACTAGAGAGACC.

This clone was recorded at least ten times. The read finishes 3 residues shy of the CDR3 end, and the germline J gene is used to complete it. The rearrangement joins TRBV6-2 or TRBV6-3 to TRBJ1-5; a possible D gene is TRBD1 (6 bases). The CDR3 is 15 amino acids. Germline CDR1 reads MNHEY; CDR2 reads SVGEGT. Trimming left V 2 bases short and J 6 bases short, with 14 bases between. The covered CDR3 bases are TGTGCCAGCAGTTACCCCGGACAGCCTTCTCAGCCC. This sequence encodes CASSYPGQPSQP. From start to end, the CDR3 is CASSYPGQPSQPQHF.

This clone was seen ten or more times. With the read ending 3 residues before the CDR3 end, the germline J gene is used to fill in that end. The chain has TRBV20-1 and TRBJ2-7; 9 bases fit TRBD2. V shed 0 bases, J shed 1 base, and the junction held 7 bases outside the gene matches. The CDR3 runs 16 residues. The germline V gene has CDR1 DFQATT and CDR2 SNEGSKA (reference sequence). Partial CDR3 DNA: TGCAGTGCTAGAGATCTAATAGCGGGAGAGTCCTACGAG. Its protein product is CSARDLIAGESYE. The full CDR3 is CSARDLIAGESYEQYF.

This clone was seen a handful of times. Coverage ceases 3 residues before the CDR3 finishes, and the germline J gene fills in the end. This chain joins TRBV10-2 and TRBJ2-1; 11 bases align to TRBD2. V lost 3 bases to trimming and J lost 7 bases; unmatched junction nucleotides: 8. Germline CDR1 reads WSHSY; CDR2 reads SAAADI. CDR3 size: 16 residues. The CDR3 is CASSDVLAGGGNEQFF. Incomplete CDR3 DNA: TGCGCCAGCAGTGACGTCCTAGCGGGAGGAGGGAATGAG.

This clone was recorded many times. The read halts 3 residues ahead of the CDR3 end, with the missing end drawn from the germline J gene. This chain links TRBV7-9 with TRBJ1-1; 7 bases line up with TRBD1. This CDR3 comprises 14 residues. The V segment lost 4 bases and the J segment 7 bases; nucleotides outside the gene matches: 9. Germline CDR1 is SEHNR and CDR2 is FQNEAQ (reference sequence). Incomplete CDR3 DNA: TGTGCCAGCAGCTCGGGACAGAATCTTGATGAA. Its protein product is CASSSGQNLDE. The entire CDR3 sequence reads CASSSGQNLDEAFF.

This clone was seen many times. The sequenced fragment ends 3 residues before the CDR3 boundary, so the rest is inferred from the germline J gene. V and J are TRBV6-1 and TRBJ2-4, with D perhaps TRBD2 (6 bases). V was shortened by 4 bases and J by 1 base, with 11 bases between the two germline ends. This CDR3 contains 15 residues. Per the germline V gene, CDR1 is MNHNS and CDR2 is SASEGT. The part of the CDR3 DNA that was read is TGTGCCAGCAGTGCCCGACTAGAGGCCAAAAACATT. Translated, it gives CASSARLEAKNI. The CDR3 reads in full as CASSARLEAKNIQYF.

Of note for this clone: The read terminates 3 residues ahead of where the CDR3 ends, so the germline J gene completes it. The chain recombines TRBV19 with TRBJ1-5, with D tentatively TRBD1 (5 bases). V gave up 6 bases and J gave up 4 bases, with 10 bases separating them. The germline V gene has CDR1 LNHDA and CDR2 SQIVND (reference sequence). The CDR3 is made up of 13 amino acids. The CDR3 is CASSLQENQPQHF. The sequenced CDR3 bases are TGTGCCAGTAGCCTACAGGAGAATCAGCCC.